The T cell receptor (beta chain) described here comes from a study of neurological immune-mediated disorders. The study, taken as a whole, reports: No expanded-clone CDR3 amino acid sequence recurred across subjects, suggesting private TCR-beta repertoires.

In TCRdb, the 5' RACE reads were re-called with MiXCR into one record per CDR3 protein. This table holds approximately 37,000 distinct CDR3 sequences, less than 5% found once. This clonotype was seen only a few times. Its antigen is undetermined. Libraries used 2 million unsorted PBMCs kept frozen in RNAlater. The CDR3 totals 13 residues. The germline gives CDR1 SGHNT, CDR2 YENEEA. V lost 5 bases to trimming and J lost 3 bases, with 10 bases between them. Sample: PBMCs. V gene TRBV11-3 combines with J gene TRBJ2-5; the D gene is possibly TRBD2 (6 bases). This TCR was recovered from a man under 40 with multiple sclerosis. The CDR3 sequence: CASSLGGKETQYF. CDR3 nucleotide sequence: TGTGCCAGCAGCCTCGGGGGTAAAGAGACCCAGTACTTC.